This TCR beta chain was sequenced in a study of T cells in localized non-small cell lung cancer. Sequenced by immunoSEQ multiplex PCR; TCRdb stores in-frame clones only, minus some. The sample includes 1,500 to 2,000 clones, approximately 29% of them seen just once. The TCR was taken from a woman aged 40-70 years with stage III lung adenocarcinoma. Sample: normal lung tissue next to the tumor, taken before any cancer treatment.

The CDR3 nucleotides read TGTGCCAGCAGCGCCGGGACAGGGAGGGAAAAACTGTTTTTT. Translation: CASSAGTGREKLFF. The genes are TRBV9 and TRBJ1-4; 9 bases are shared with TRBD1. This CDR3 is built from 14 residues. Germline V gives CDR1 SGDLS, CDR2 YYNGEE. The V gene end was trimmed by 3 bases and the J gene end by 8 bases; junction bases not matched to a gene: 5.